Listed below are T cell receptor beta chains from one sample, sequenced in a study of T cells in Graves' hyperthyroidism and ophthalmopathy. In TCRdb, the multiplex PCR reads were re-called with MiXCR into one record per CDR3 protein. The sample has 750,000 to 950,000 distinct CDR3 sequences, 35% to 45% seen once. Input material: blood. The receptors come from a man aged 18 to 30 with Graves' hyperthyroidism. CDR3s include the opening cysteine and the closing phenylalanine or tryptophan. D genes are given only for firm matches. Rows may omit the clone size; those that give it use once, few, many or a size class.

D,J,size,V,DNA,CDR3
NA,TRBJ1-1,NA,TRBV4-1,TGCGCCAGCAGCCAGGACAGTTACACTGAAGCTTTCTTT,CASSQDSYTEAFF
NA,TRBJ2-7,many,TRBV2,TGTGCCAGCAGTGACCTGGCCGTTGCCTACGAGCAGTACTTC,CASSDLAVAYEQYF
TRBD1,TRBJ1-1,few,TRBV5-1,TGCGCCAGCAGCCTGATAGACAGGGACACTGAAGCTTTCTTT,CASSLIDRDTEAFF
TRBD2,TRBJ2-5,NA,TRBV20-1,TGCAGTGCGTACCCCGGACTAGCGGGAGAGACCCAGTACTTC,CSAYPGLAGETQYF
TRBD1,TRBJ2-7,NA,TRBV25-1,TGTGCCAGCAGTGAAGACAGGGGTAACGCGCAGTACTTC,CASSEDRGNAQYF
NA,TRBJ2-5,NA,TRBV6-5,TGTGCCAGCAGTGTGACACAAGAGACCCAGTACTTC,CASSVTQETQYF
TRBD1,TRBJ2-6,NA,TRBV6-1,TGTGCCAGCGGGACAGGGGGCTCTGGGGCCAACGTCCTGACTTTC,CASGTGGSGANVLTF
NA,TRBJ2-7,NA,TRBV29-1,TGCAGCGCCCTGCCCCAGAGGGGGGATTACGAGCAGTACTTC,CSALPQRGDYEQYF
NA,TRBJ1-5,NA,TRBV19,TGTGCCAGTAGCAGGAGTTTGGTTCAGCCCCAGCATTTT,CASSRSLVQPQHF
TRBD1,TRBJ1-1,NA,TRBV9,TGTGCCAGCAGCGCCGGGGACAGGACCGAAGCTTTCTTT,CASSAGDRTEAFF
TRBD1,TRBJ2-5,many,TRBV29-1,TGCAGCGTAGTCGGACAGGGGGGAGAGACCCAGTACTTC,CSVVGQGGETQYF
NA,TRBJ1-1,NA,TRBV24-1,TGTGCCACCAGTTACTCCCCCGACACTGAAGCTTTCTTT,CATSYSPDTEAFF
TRBD1,TRBJ2-2,NA,TRBV25-1,TGTGCCAGCAGCTTAGTGGGACAGACCACCGGGGAGCTGTTTTTT,CASSLVGQTTGELFF
NA,TRBJ1-1,few,TRBV5-1,TGCGCCAGCAGCTTGGATGGTAAGGTTGAAGGAGCTTTCTTT,CASSLDGKVEGAFF
NA,TRBJ2-7,NA,TRBV2,TGTGCGAGCAGCTCCCCCGACGAGCAGTACTTC,CASSSPDEQYF
TRBD1,TRBJ1-6,many,TRBV20-1,TGCAGTGCTGGACAGGGGGATAATTCACCCCTCCACTTT,CSAGQGDNSPLHF
TRBD1,TRBJ1-6,many,TRBV5-5,TGTGCCAGCAGCGGGACAGGGTGGTCTAATTCACCCCTCCACTTT,CASSGTGWSNSPLHF
TRBD2,TRBJ2-7,few,TRBV7-2,TGTGCCAGCAGCTTGGGACTAGCGGATATTCACGAGCAGTACTTC,CASSLGLADIHEQYF
TRBD2,TRBJ2-7,NA,TRBV7-8,TGTGCCAGCAGTCAGCTAGCGGGGCTATACGAGCAGTACTTC,CASSQLAGLYEQYF
TRBD2,TRBJ2-5,few,TRBV5-1,TGCGCCAGCAGCTTAACTAGCGGAACTCAAGAGACCCAGTACTTC,CASSLTSGTQETQYF
NA,TRBJ2-7,NA,TRBV9,TGTGCCAGCAGCGAGGGACTGCCCTCCTACGAGCAGTACTTC,CASSEGLPSYEQYF
TRBD1,TRBJ1-3,NA,TRBV19,TGTGCCACCTCATTGGACAGGGGGCGCGTTGGAAACACCATATATTTT,CATSLDRGRVGNTIYF
TRBD1,TRBJ2-7,few,TRBV4-1,TGCGCCAGCAGCCCGGGACAGGCGGCCTACGAGCAGTACTTC,CASSPGQAAYEQYF
NA,TRBJ2-5,NA,TRBV7-2,TGTACCAGCAGCTTCCGACGAGGAGGGGAGACCCAGTACTTC,CTSSFRRGGETQYF
NA,TRBJ1-4,NA,TRBV12-3/TRBV12-4,TGTGCCAGCGGCCAGGGAGGAAGGGCAACTAATGAAAAACTGTTTTTT,CASGQGGRATNEKLFF
TRBD1,TRBJ1-2,NA,TRBV9,TGTGCCAGCTTGCCCACAGGGGACTATGGCTACACCTTC,CASLPTGDYGYTF
NA,TRBJ1-6,few,TRBV10-1,TGTGCCAGCAGTTCCAGGGTAACCTATAATTCACCCCTCCACTTT,CASSSRVTYNSPLHF
NA,TRBJ2-7,few,TRBV4-1,TGCGCCAGCAGCCCCCCCGGATCGACCTACGAGCAGTACTTC,CASSPPGSTYEQYF
TRBD2,TRBJ2-7,many,TRBV7-6,TGTGCCAGCAGCTTAGTTCCTAGCGGGAGGAACGAGCAGTACTTC,CASSLVPSGRNEQYF
NA,TRBJ1-5,NA,TRBV10-3,TGTGCCAGCAGCCAAGGGGGGCAGTTAGTTCAGCCCCAGCATTTT,CASSQGGQLVQPQHF
NA,TRBJ2-7,many,TRBV19,TGTGCCAGTAGGTCTGCGAGCTCCTACGAGCAGTACTTC,CASRSASSYEQYF
NA,TRBJ2-5,many,TRBV10-3,TGTGCCATCGGGGGTCTAGCCAACCAAGAGACCCAGTACTTC,CAIGGLANQETQYF
NA,TRBJ1-1,NA,TRBV30,TGTGCCTGGAGTGTACAAGGGCGGGCTTTCTTT,CAWSVQGRAFF
NA,TRBJ1-2,many,TRBV10-2,TGCGCCAGCAGTAAAGGGGATTATGGCTACACCTTC,CASSKGDYGYTF
NA,TRBJ2-5,few,TRBV7-9,TGTGCCAGCAGCTTATTGTCAGGGTGGGAGACCCAGTACTTC,CASSLLSGWETQYF
TRBD1,TRBJ2-5,NA,TRBV7-2,TGCGCCAGCAGCCAAGGGGGCCGGGACAGGCGGGAGACCCAGTACTTC,CASSQGGRDRRETQYF